This T cell receptor (beta chain) was recovered during a study of CD8+ T cells in alopecia areata. For the study at large: Tofacitinib therapy lasting 6 to 18 months was followed by 6 months off drug. Affected scalp percentage determined the severity score of treated patients. Study findings and constraints: Lesional scalp exceeded normal scalp in clonality, especially in alopecia totalis/universalis.

CDR1 is MGHRA, CDR2 YSYEKL, per germline. The CDR3 totals 16 residues. Treatment here: oral pan-JAK inhibitor, 5-10 mg twice daily. Alopecia areata patients provided lesional scalp punch biopsies and peripheral blood, both collected for the study. The authors extracted RNA and reverse transcribed it into cDNA as the sequencing template. Profiling relied on immunoSEQ multiplex PCR, and the TCRdb table lists in-frame clones only, not all of them. The table has approximately 300,000 clones, 58% seen once; the top ten hold around 1.7%. Notes on this clone: Antigen unknown. The germline gene is not matched at one end of the junction; a read error may be the cause.

The sequence was collected from a human donor with alopecia areata. The sequencing used CD4+ T cells sorted from blood, collected at week 24, from a patient treated with tofacitinib. The chain carries TRBV4-1 and TRBJ1-1; 7 nucleotides match TRBD1. In DNA form, the CDR3 reads TGCGCCAGCAGTCAAGGAGGCTTAACAGGGGACCCTGAAGCTTTCTTT. It codes for CASSQGGLTGDPEAFF.